The 4 T cell receptor beta chains listed next were all sequenced from one sample in a study of patients and donors after allogeneic stem cell transplantation. TCRdb re-analysed the RT-PCR reads in MiXCR, keeping a single row per CDR3 protein. The sample shows more than 55,000 distinct CDR3 sequences, more than 10% of them seen only once. Sequenced input: blood, either unsorted or a sorted T cell fraction (not recorded which). The receptors here all came from a human donor who was either an allogeneic HSCT recipient or a stem cell or donor lymphocyte infusion donor (not recorded which). It is not recorded whose cells these are; they may come from a transplant donor.

The V call is TRBV29-1, the J call TRBJ2-1, with TRBD2 matching 7 bases. The CDR3 has 16 amino acids. With 1 base clipped from V and 2 bases from J, the junction kept 8 bases outside the gene matches. The germline V gene encodes CDR1 SQVTM and CDR2 ANQGSEA. Here the CDR3 reads CSVEAAVLAAYNEQFF. The DNA of the CDR3 is TGCAGCGTTGAAGCTGCGGTGCTAGCGGCCTACAATGAGCAGTTCTTC.

This clonotype has at least ten counts. The chain employs TRBV12-3 or TRBV12-4 and TRBJ1-3; D ambiguous. Deletions cut 2 bases from V and 4 bases from J, with 3 bases between. CDR3 length equals 12 residues. Written as DNA, the CDR3 is TGTGCCAGCAGTTTATTGGGAAACACCATATATTTT. Translated: CASSLLGNTIYF.

This chain joins TRBV7-6 and TRBJ2-3; 10 nucleotides align to TRBD1. Germline V gene sequence: CDR1 SGHVS, CDR2 FNYEAQ. With V trimmed by 3 bases and J by 1 base, 7 bases remained unmatched. This CDR3 is 17 amino acids long. In DNA, the CDR3 is TGTGCCAGCAGCTTCTGGGGACAGGGGATTGGCACAGATACGCAGTATTTT. Its protein is CASSFWGQGIGTDTQYF.

This clonotype was observed a few times. The chain recombines TRBV9 with TRBJ2-3, with 8 bases lining up with TRBD2. CDR3 length equals 16 residues. Germline CDR1 reads SGDLS; CDR2 reads YYNGEE. Trimming at V came to 1 base and at J to 2 bases, leaving 6 bases not matched to a gene. DNA of the CDR3: TGTGCCAGCAGCGTATGGCTAGCGGGCGACACAGATACGCAGTATTTT. Amino acid sequence: CASSVWLAGDTDTQYF.